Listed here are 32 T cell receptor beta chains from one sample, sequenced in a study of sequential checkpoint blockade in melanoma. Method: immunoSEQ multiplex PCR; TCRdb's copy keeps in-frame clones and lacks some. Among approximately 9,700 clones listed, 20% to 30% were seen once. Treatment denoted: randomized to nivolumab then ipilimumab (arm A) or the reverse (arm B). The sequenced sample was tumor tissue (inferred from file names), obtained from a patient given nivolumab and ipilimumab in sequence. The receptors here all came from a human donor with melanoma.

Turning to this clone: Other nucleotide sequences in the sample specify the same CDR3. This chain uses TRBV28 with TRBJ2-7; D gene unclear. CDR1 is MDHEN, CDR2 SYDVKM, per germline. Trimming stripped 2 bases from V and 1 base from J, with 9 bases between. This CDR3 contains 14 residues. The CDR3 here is CASSLPDPSYEQYF. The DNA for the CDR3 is TGTGCCAGCAGTTTACCGGACCCTTCCTACGAGCAGTACTTC.

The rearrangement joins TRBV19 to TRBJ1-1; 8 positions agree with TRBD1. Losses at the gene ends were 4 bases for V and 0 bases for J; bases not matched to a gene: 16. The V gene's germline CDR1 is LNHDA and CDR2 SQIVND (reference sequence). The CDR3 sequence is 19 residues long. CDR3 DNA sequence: TGTGCCAGTAGTAAGGTTGGTGGTATACAGGGGGTCATGAACACTGAAGCTTTCTTT. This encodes CASSKVGGIQGVMNTEAFF. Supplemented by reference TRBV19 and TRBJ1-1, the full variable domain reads DGGITQSPKYLFRKEGQNVTLSCEQNLNHDAMYWYRQDPGQGLRLIYYSQIVNDFQKGDIAEGYSVSREKKESFPLTVTSAQKNPTAFYLCASSKVGGIQGVMNTEAFFGQGTRLTVV.

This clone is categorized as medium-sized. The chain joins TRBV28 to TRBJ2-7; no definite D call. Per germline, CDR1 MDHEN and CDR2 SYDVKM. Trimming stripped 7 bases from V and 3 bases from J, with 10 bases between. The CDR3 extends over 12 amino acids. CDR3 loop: CASIRRVYEQYF. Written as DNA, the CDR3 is TGTGCCAGCATCAGAAGGGTCTACGAGCAGTACTTC.

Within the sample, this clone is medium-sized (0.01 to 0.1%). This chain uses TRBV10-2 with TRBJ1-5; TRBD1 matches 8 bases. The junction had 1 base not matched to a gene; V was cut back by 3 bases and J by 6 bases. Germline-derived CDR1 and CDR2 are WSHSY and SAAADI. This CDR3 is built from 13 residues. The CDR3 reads CASSDQGAQPQHF. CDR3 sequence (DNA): TGCGCCAGCAGTGATCAGGGGGCTCAGCCCCAGCATTTT.

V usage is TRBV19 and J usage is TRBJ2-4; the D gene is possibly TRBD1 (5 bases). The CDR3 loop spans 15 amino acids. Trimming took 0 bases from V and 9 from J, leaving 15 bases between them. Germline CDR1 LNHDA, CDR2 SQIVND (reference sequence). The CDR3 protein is CASSIDHTGRSIQYF. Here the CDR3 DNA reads TGTGCCAGTAGTATAGATCATACAGGCCGAAGCATTCAGTACTTC.

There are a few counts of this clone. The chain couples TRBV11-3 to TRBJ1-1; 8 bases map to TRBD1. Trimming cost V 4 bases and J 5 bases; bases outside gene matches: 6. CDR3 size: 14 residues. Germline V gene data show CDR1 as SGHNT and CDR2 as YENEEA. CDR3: CASSSQGALTEAFF. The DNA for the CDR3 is TGTGCCAGCAGCTCCCAGGGGGCTCTTACTGAAGCTTTCTTT.

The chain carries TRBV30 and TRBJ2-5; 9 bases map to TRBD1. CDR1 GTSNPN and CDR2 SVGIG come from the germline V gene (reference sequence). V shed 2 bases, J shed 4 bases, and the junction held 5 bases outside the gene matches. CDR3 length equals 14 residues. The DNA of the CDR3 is TGTGCCTGGAGTCGCGGGACAGGGATAGAGACCCAGTACTTC. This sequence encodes CAWSRGTGIETQYF.

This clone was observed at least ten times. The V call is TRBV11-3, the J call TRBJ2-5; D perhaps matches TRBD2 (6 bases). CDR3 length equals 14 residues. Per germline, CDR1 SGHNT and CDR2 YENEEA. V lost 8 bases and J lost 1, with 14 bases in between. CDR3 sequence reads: CASLEAGIQETQYF. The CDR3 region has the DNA TGTGCCAGCCTCGAGGCGGGGATCCAAGAGACCCAGTACTTC.

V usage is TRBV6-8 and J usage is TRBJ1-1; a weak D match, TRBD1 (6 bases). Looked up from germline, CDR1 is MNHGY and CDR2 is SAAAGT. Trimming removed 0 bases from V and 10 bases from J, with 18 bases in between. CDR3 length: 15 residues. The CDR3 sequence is CASSYSFDRSLGAFF. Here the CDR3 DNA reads TGTGCCAGCAGTTACTCCTTTGACAGGTCTCTAGGAGCTTTCTTT.

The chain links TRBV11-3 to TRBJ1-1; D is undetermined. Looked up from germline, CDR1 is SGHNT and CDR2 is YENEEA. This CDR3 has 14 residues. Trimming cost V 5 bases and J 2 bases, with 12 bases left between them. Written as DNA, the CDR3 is TGTGCCAGCAGCCTCACGGCGGCTAACACTGAAGCTTTCTTT. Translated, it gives CASSLTAANTEAFF.

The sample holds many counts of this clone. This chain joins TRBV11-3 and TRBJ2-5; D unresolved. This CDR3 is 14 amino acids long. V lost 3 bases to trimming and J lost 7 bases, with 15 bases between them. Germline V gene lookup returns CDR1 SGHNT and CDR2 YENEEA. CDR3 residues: CASSFRALRGTQYF. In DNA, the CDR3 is TGTGCCAGCAGCTTCCGGGCCCTTCGCGGGACCCAGTACTTC.

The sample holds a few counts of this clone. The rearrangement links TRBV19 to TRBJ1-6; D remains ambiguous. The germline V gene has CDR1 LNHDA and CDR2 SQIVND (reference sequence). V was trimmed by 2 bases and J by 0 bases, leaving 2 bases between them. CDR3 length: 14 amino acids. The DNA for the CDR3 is TGTGCCAGTAGTATAAGCTCCTATAATTCACCCCTCCACTTT. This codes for CASSISSYNSPLHF.

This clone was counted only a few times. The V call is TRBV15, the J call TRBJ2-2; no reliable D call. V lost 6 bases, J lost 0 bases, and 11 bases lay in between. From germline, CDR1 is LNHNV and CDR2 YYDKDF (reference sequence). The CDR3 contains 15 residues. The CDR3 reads CATRGRGSNTGELFF. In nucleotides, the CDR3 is TGTGCCACCAGGGGCCGAGGATCGAACACCGGGGAGCTGTTTTTT.

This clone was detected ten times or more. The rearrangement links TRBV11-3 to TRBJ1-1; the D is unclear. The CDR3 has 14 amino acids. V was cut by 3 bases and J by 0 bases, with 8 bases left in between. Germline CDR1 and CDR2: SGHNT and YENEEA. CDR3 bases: TGTGCCAGCAGCTTGACTATTATGAACACTGAAGCTTTCTTT. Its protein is CASSLTIMNTEAFF.

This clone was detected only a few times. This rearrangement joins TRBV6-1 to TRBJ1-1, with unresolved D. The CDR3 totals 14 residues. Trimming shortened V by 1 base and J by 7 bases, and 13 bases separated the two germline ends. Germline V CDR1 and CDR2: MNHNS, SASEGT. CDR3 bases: TGTGCCAGCAGTGAAGTTGTACGCGTTCTTGAAGCTTTCTTT. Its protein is CASSEVVRVLEAFF.

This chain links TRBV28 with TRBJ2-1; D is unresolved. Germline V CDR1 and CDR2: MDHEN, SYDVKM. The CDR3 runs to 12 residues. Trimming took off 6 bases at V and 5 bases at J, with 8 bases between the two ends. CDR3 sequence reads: CASSKLNNEQFF. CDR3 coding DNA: TGTGCCAGCAGCAAACTCAACAATGAGCAGTTCTTC.

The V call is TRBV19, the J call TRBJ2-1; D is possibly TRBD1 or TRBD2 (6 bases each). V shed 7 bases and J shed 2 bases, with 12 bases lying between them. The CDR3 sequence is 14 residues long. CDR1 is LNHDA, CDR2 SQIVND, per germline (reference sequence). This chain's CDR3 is CASKPGEAYNEQFF. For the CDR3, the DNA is TGTGCCAGTAAACCAGGGGAGGCCTACAATGAGCAGTTCTTC.

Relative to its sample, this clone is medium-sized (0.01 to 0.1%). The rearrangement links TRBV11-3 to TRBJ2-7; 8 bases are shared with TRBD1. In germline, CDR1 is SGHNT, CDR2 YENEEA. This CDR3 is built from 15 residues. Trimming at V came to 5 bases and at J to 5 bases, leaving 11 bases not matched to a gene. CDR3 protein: CASSLPKGQGDEQYF. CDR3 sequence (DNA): TGTGCCAGCAGCCTCCCCAAAGGACAGGGCGACGAGCAGTACTTC.

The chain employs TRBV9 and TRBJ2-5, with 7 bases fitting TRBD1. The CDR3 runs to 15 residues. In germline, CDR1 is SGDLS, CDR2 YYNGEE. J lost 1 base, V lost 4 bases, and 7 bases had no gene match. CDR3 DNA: TGTGCCAGCAGCCCCCGGGACAGACCCCAAGAGACCCAGTACTTC. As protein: CASSPRDRPQETQYF.

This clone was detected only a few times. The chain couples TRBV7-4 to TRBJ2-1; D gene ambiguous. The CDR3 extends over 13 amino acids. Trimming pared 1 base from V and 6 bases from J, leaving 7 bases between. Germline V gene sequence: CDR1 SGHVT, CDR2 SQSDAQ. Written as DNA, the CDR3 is TGTGCCAGCAGCTTAGACAGTTCCAATGAGCAGTTCTTC. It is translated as CASSLDSSNEQFF.

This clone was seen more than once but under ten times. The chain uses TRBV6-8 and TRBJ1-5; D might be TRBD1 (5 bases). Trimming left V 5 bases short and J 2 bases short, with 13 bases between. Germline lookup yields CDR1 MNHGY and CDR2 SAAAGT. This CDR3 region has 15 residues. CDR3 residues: CASSPGDGGNQPQHF. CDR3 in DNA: TGTGCCAGCAGTCCGGGGGACGGGGGCAATCAGCCCCAGCATTTT.

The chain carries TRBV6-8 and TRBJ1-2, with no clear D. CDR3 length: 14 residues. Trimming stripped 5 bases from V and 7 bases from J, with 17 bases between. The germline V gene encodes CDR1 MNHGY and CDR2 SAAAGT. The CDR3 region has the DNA TGTGCCAGCAGTGAGGTAGTGAGGCGCGGTGGCTACACCTTC. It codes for CASSEVVRRGGYTF.

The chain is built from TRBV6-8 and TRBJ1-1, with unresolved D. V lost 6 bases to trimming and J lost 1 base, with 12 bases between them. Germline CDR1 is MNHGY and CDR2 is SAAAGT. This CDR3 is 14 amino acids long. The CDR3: CASSPGSKNTEAFF. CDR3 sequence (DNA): TGTGCCAGCAGCCCCGGGAGCAAGAACACTGAAGCTTTCTTT.

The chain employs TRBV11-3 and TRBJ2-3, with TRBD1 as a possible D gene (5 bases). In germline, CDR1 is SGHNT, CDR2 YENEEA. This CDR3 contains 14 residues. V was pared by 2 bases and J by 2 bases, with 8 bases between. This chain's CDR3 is CASSLQGNTDTQYF. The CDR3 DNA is TGTGCCAGCAGCTTACAGGGAAACACAGATACGCAGTATTTT.

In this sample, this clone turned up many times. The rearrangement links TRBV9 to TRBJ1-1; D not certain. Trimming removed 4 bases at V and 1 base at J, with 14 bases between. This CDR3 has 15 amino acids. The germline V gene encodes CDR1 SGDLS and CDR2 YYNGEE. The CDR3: CASSSLSTSNTEAFF. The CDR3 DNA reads TGTGCCAGCAGCTCCCTTTCGACATCGAACACTGAAGCTTTCTTT. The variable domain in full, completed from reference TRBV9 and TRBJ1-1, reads DSGVTQTPKHLITATGQRVTLRCSPRSGDLSVYWYQQSLDQGLQFLIQYYNGEERAKGNILERFSAQQFPDLHSELNLSSLELGDSALYFCASSSLSTSNTEAFFGQGTRLTVV.

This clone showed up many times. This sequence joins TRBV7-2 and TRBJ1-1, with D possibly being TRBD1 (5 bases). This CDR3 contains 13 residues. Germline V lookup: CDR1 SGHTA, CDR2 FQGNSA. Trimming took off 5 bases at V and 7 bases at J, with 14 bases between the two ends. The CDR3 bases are TGTGCCAGCAGCATCGATCGGGGGGGTGAAGCTTTCTTT. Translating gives CASSIDRGGEAFF. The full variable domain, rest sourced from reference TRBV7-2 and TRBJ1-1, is GAGVSQSPSNKVTEKGKDVELRCDPISGHTALYWYRQSLGQGLEFLIYFQGNSAPDKSGLPSDRFSAERTGGSVSTLTIQRTQQEDSAVYLCASSIDRGGEAFFGQGTRLTVV.

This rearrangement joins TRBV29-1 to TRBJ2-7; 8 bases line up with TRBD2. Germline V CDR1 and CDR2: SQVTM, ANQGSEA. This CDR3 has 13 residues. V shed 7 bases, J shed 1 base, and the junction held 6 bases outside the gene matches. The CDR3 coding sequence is TGCAGCGCCTTAGCGGGATCTTCCTACGAGCAGTACTTC. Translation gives CSALAGSSYEQYF.

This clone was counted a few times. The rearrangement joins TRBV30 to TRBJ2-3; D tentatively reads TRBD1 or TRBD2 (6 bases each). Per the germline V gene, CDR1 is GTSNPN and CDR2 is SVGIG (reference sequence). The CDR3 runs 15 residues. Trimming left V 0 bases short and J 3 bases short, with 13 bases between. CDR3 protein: CAWSVRGARTDTQYF. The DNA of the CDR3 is TGTGCCTGGAGTGTGAGGGGGGCTAGGACAGATACGCAGTATTTT.

As DNA, the CDR3 is TGTGCCAGCAGCGCCCGCGGAGGGAGATACACAGATACGCAGTATTTT. Its protein product is CASSARGGRYTDTQYF. The J gene is TRBJ2-3, the V gene TRBV9; maybe TRBD2 (6 bases). Per the germline V gene, CDR1 is SGDLS and CDR2 is YYNGEE. There are 16 residues in the CDR3. V gave up 3 bases and J gave up 2 bases, with 16 bases separating them. Filled out from reference TRBV9 and TRBJ2-3, the complete variable domain reads DSGVTQTPKHLITATGQRVTLRCSPRSGDLSVYWYQQSLDQGLQFLIQYYNGEERAKGNILERFSAQQFPDLHSELNLSSLELGDSALYFCASSARGGRYTDTQYFGPGTRLTVL.

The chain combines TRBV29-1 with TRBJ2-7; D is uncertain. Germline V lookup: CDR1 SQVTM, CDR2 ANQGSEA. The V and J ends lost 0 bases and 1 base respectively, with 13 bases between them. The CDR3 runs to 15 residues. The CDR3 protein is CSVEDPRSGSYEQYF. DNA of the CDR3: TGCAGCGTTGAAGATCCCCGGTCCGGGTCCTACGAGCAGTACTTC.

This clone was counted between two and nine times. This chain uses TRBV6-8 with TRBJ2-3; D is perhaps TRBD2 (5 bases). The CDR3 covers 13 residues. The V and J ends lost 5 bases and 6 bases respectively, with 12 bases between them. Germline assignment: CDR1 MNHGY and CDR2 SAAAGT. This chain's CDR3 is CASSVQRADTQYF. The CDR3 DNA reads TGTGCCAGCAGTGTTCAGAGGGCGGATACGCAGTATTTT.

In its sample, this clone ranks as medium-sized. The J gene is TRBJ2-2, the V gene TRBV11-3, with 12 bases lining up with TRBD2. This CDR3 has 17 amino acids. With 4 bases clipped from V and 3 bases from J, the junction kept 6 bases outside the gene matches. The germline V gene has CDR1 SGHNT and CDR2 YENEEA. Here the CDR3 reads CASSSPRLAGDTGELFF. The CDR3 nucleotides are TGTGCCAGCAGCTCCCCGCGACTAGCGGGAGACACCGGGGAGCTGTTTTTT.